These 22 T cell receptor beta chains came from one sample sequenced in a study of blood T cell repertoires in COVID-19. Assay: immunoSEQ multiplex PCR; the TCRdb copy retains only in-frame clones and omits some. The sample lists 150,000 or so clones; about 80% were seen once. Specimen: peripheral blood. The receptors were sampled from a woman in her sixties with acute or convalescent COVID-19.

The rearrangement uses TRBV27 and TRBJ2-7; 9 nucleotides match TRBD1. Germline CDR1 is MNHEY and CDR2 is SMNVEV (reference sequence). The V segment lost 3 bases and the J segment 3 bases; nucleotides outside the gene matches: 9. CDR3 length: 16 residues. The CDR3 DNA is TGTGCCAGCAGTTTCCGGACAGGGGCGAGGGGCTACGAGCAGTACTTC. This translates into CASSFRTGARGYEQYF.

The CDR3 here is CSSPSGGGYTF. DNA for the CDR3: TGCTCGAGCCCGAGCGGGGGGGGCTACACCTTC. The chain links TRBV20-1 to TRBJ1-2, with TRBD1 as a possible D gene (5 bases). The CDR3 consists of 11 residues. The V gene's germline CDR1 is DFQATT and CDR2 SNEGSKA (reference sequence).

This clone has only a few counts. The rearrangement links TRBV19 to TRBJ1-2, with TRBD1 as a possible D gene (5 bases). Trimming removed 2 bases at V and 7 bases at J, with 23 bases between. The CDR3 loop spans 17 amino acids. CDR1 and CDR2 from the germline V gene are LNHDA and SQIVND (reference sequence). CDR3 protein: CASSILSGGKGFRGYTF. The CDR3 region has the DNA TGTGCCAGTAGTATATTGAGTGGGGGGAAGGGCTTCCGTGGCTACACCTTC.

V is TRBV19 and J is TRBJ2-2, with 7 nucleotides matching TRBD2. CDR1 and CDR2 from the germline V gene are LNHDA and SQIVND (reference sequence). V trimming: 9 bases; J trimming: 0 bases; junction bases outside the gene matches: 7. The CDR3 spans 15 residues. The CDR3 region has the DNA TGTGCCAGCCACTTGGCGGGGGCGAACACCGGGGAGCTGTTTTTT. Protein product: CASHLAGANTGELFF.

The V gene is TRBV5-4, the J gene TRBJ2-5, with TRBD1 matching 11 bases. The germline gives CDR1 SGHNT, CDR2 YYREEE (reference sequence). Losses at the gene ends were 3 bases for V and 5 bases for J; bases not matched to a gene: 6. CDR3 length equals 15 residues. CDR3 DNA: TGTGCCAGCAGCTCCGGACAGGGGGCTTTTGAGACCCAGTACTTC. Amino acid sequence: CASSSGQGAFETQYF.

This chain joins TRBV18 and TRBJ1-2; a weak D match, TRBD1 (6 bases). Trimming took off 3 bases at V and 2 bases at J, with 10 bases between the two ends. CDR1 is KGHSH, CDR2 LQKENI, per germline. This CDR3 has 14 residues. CDR3 region: CASSPSQGNYGYTF. In nucleotides, the CDR3 is TGTGCCAGCTCACCCTCCCAGGGGAACTATGGCTACACCTTC.

The V gene is TRBV29-1, the J gene TRBJ2-5, with D possibly TRBD2 on 6 matching bases. The CDR3 has 14 residues. V shed 8 bases and J shed 2 bases, with 18 bases lying between them. Germline V CDR1 and CDR2: SQVTM, ANQGSEA. DNA of the CDR3: TGCAGCACCGGCCGGGGGACGAAACAAGAGACCCAGTACTTC. Residues: CSTGRGTKQETQYF.

For this clone: At one end the junction does not follow the germline gene, possibly because of a read error. This chain joins TRBV19 and TRBJ1-4; D remains unclear. The CDR3 runs to 13 residues. CDR1 and CDR2 (germline): LNHDA, SQIVND (reference sequence). CDR3 region: CASRVTTNEKLFF. For the CDR3, the DNA is TGTGCCAGTAGGGTGACAACAAATGAAAAACTGTTTTTT.

This clone was seen a few times. V usage is TRBV18 and J usage is TRBJ2-7; 7 nucleotides align to TRBD1. This CDR3 is 13 amino acids long. V shed 3 bases and J 5 bases; nucleotides not matched to a gene: 4. Germline CDR1 KGHSH, CDR2 LQKENI. CDR3 sequence: CASSPDRVNEQYF. The CDR3 bases are TGTGCCAGCTCACCTGACAGGGTCAACGAGCAGTACTTC. The full variable domain, with the rest looked up from reference TRBV18 and TRBJ2-7, is NAGVMQNPRHLVRRRGQEARLRCSPMKGHSHVYWYRQLPEEGLKFMVYLQKENIIDESGMPKERFSAEFPKEGPSILRIQQVVRGDSAAYFCASSPDRVNEQYFGPGTRLTVT.

The chain employs TRBV28 and TRBJ1-2; 7 nucleotides agree with TRBD1. The CDR3 is made up of 19 amino acids. Losses at the gene ends were 3 bases for V and 3 bases for J; bases not matched to a gene: 19. Germline lookup yields CDR1 MDHEN and CDR2 SYDVKM. The CDR3 DNA follows: TGTGCCAGCAGTTTTTATGGGACAGTATCCTCGGAGGGTGACTATGGCTACACCTTC. Translation gives CASSFYGTVSSEGDYGYTF.

The chain uses TRBV4-3 and TRBJ2-4; D might be TRBD2 (5 bases). The V gene lost 0 bases and the J gene lost 0 bases, with 21 bases spanning the gap. Germline loops: CDR1 LGHNA, CDR2 YSLEER. There are 20 residues in the CDR3. Here the CDR3 DNA reads TGCGCCAGCAGCCAAGAGTCATTGAGGGTTATCGACCTAGCCAAAAACATTCAGTACTTC. Its protein is CASSQESLRVIDLAKNIQYF.

The genes are TRBV19 and TRBJ1-1; 10 bases align to TRBD1. V lost 3 bases to trimming and J lost 7 bases; unmatched junction nucleotides: 8. CDR3 length equals 15 residues. Germline CDR1 LNHDA, CDR2 SQIVND (reference sequence). CDR3 DNA sequence: TGTGCCAGTAGTATCAGCGGACAGGGGGGACTTGAAGCTTTCTTT. Its translation: CASSISGQGGLEAFF. The full variable domain, completed using reference TRBV19 and TRBJ1-1, is DGGITQSPKYLFRKEGQNVTLSCEQNLNHDAMYWYRQDPGQGLRLIYYSQIVNDFQKGDIAEGYSVSREKKESFPLTVTSAQKNPTAFYLCASSISGQGGLEAFFGQGTRLTVV.

This chain joins TRBV3-1 (or the pseudogene TRBV3-2) and TRBJ2-7, with 8 nucleotides matching TRBD2. From germline, CDR1 is LGHDT and CDR2 YNNKEL (reference sequence). The V and J ends lost 1 base and 6 bases, in that order; junction bases with no gene match: 11. CDR3 length: 16 amino acids. The CDR3 region is CASSQVPSREAREQYF. The CDR3, as DNA: TGTGCCAGCAGCCAAGTCCCCTCGCGGGAGGCCCGCGAGCAGTACTTC.

The V and J genes are TRBV5-1 and TRBJ2-5; D gene uncertain. The CDR3 runs 13 residues. Trimming cost V 2 bases and J 1 base, with 6 bases left between them. CDR1 and CDR2 (germline): SGHRS, YFSETQ. CDR3 protein: CASSLVGQETQYF. The CDR3 DNA follows: TGCGCCAGCAGCTTAGTCGGCCAAGAGACCCAGTACTTC. The full variable domain, its missing parts supplied by reference TRBV5-1 and TRBJ2-5, is KAGVTQTPRYLIKTRGQQVTLSCSPISGHRSVSWYQQTPGQGLQFLFEYFSETQRNKGNFPGRFSGRQFSNSRSEMNVSTLELGDSALYLCASSLVGQETQYFGPGTRLLVL.

The V and J genes are TRBV7-3 and TRBJ2-7; TRBD1 might be the D (7 bases). CDR1 SGHTA and CDR2 FQGTGA come from the germline V gene. The V and J ends lost 5 bases and 6 bases respectively, with 14 bases between them. This CDR3 region has 13 residues. CDR3 in amino acids: CASSRGRTGEQYF. For the CDR3, the DNA is TGTGCCAGCAGCCGAGGGAGGACAGGCGAGCAGTACTTC. Looking up the rest from reference TRBV7-3 and TRBJ2-7 gives the full variable domain: GAGVSQTPSNKVTEKGKYVELRCDPISGHTALYWYRQSLGQGPEFLIYFQGTGAADDSGLPNDRFFAVRPEGSVSTLKIQRTERGDSAVYLCASSRGRTGEQYFGPGTRLTVT.

The chain carries TRBV18 and TRBJ1-1; D uncertain. The V gene lost 3 bases and the J gene lost 0 bases, with 11 bases spanning the gap. This CDR3 contains 15 residues. Germline values: CDR1 KGHSH, CDR2 LQKENI. The CDR3 spells CASSPSADMNTEAFF. The CDR3 DNA reads TGTGCCAGCTCACCCTCAGCTGACATGAACACTGAAGCTTTCTTT.

The CDR3 DNA sequence: TGTGCCAGCAGCTTATGGGGGCGGACATCCAAGCAGTACTTC. Protein product: CASSLWGRTSKQYF. V usage is TRBV11-2 and J usage is TRBJ2-7, with D possibly TRBD1 on 6 matching bases. Trimming removed 2 bases from V and 8 bases from J, with 16 bases in between. Germline values: CDR1 SGHAT, CDR2 FQNNGV. The length of the CDR3 is 14 residues. Supplemented by reference TRBV11-2 and TRBJ2-7, the full variable domain reads EAGVAQSPRYKIIEKRQSVAFWCNPISGHATLYWYQQILGQGPKLLIQFQNNGVVDDSQLPKDRFSAERLKGVDSTLKIQPAKLEDSAVYLCASSLWGRTSKQYFGPGTRLTVT.

The genes are TRBV10-3 and TRBJ2-7, with TRBD1 matching over 11 bases. Trimming took 4 bases from V and 3 from J; bases not matched to a gene: 5. Germline V gives CDR1 ENHRY, CDR2 SYGVKD. The CDR3 is made up of 15 amino acids. DNA for the CDR3: TGTGCCATCAGTGGGGAGGACAGGGGGCTCTACGAGCAGTACTTC. Amino acids: CAISGEDRGLYEQYF.

CDR3 sequence: CASSAGQGMREQYF. CDR3 nucleotide sequence: TGTGCCAGCAGCGCGGGACAGGGGATGAGGGAGCAGTACTTC. The chain recombines TRBV9 with TRBJ2-7, with 10 bases fitting TRBD1. The junction had 7 bases not matched to a gene; V was cut back by 3 bases and J by 7 bases. The CDR3 has 14 amino acids. Germline loops: CDR1 SGDLS, CDR2 YYNGEE.

The rearrangement joins TRBV9 to TRBJ1-5, with 7 bases identical to TRBD1. J was trimmed by 6 bases and V by 0 bases; bases with no gene match: 6. The CDR3 is 15 amino acids. CDR1 and CDR2 (germline): SGDLS, YYNGEE. CDR3 protein: CASSVGQGIGQPQHF. In DNA, the CDR3 is TGTGCCAGCAGCGTAGGACAGGGAATAGGTCAGCCCCAGCATTTT.

This CDR3 reads CASSPGRRVVAFF. The CDR3 nucleotides are TGTGCCAGCAGTCCGGGACGGAGGGTGGTTGCTTTCTTT. V is TRBV2 and J is TRBJ1-1; D perhaps matches TRBD1 (5 bases). CDR1 and CDR2 (germline): SNHLY, FYNNEI. V was cut by 5 bases and J by 11 bases, with 18 bases left in between. This CDR3 contains 13 residues.

This rearrangement joins TRBV2 to TRBJ1-1; maybe TRBD1 (6 bases). Deletions cut 8 bases from V and 4 bases from J, with 17 bases between. Germline lookup yields CDR1 SNHLY and CDR2 FYNNEI. This CDR3 has 14 residues. The CDR3 DNA reads TGTGCCAGCTCCCCCAGGACAGAGGTCACTGAAGCTTTCTTT. Protein sequence: CASSPRTEVTEAFF.